This T cell receptor (beta chain) was profiled in a study of CDR3 diversity in severe acne. Looked up from germline, CDR1 is LNHDA and CDR2 is SQIVND (reference sequence). This CDR3 spans 18 amino acids. TCRdb used MiXCR to reprocess the PCR reads, holding one entry per CDR3 protein. The sample carries about 98,000 distinct CDR3 sequences, roughly 51% recorded once. The sample holds one count of this clonotype. The junction shows a germline mismatch at one end, possibly a read error. The receptor comes from a male donor with acne. This rearrangement joins TRBV19 to TRBJ2-3; 16 bases agree with TRBD2. The specimen sequenced was blood. CDR3 coding DNA: TGTGCCAGTAATCCGGGACTAGCGGGAGGGCCTAGCACAGATACGCAGTATTTC. It specifies CASNPGLAGGPSTDTQYF.